A single sample gave rise to the 2 T cell receptor beta chains below, sequenced in a study of T-cell memory formation after mild COVID-19. TCRdb called the 5' RACE reads again in MiXCR, with one record for every CDR3 protein. This sample has around 370,000 distinct CDR3 sequences, with under 25% found just once. The specimen was PBMCs or a T cell subset sorted from them (not recorded which). The receptors come from an adult woman who had mild COVID-19 (a few samples of this study predate the infection). Cell type and time point are not known.

In its sample, this clonotype was seen a few times. This rearrangement joins TRBV20-1 to TRBJ2-7, with 9 bases matching TRBD2. The CDR3 totals 13 residues. Germline trimming cut 5 bases from V and 7 bases from J; bases unmatched to any gene: 9. The V gene's germline CDR1 is DFQATT and CDR2 SNEGSKA (reference sequence). CDR3 loop: CSAQGLANGEQYF. The CDR3, as DNA: TGCAGTGCTCAGGGACTAGCCAATGGGGAGCAGTACTTC.

This clonotype was detected only a few times. The rearrangement links TRBV12-3 or TRBV12-4 to TRBJ1-5, with D possibly being TRBD1 (5 bases). Trimming cost V 3 bases and J 2 bases, with 8 bases left between them. The CDR3 is 14 residues long. CDR3 region: CASSLSTGNQPQHF. The CDR3 bases are TGTGCCAGCAGTTTGTCGACAGGCAATCAGCCCCAGCATTTT.